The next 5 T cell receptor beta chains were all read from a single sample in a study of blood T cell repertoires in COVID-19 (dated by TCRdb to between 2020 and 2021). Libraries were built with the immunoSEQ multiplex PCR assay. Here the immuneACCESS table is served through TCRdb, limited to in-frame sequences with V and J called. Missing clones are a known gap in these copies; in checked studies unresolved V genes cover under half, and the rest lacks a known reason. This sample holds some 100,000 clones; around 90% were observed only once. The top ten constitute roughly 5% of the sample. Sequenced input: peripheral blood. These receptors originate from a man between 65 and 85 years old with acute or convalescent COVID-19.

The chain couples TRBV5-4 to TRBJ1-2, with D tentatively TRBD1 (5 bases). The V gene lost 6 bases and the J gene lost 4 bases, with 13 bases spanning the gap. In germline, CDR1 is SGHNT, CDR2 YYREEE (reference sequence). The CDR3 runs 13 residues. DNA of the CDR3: TGTGCCAGCAATCGGGGGGGGAGCTATGGCTACACCTTC. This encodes CASNRGGSYGYTF.

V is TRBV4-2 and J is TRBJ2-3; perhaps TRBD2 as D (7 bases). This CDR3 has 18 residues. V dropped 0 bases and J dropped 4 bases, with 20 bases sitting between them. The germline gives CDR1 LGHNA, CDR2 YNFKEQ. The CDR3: CASSQDSQRGGAADTQYF. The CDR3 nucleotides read TGTGCCAGCAGCCAAGATTCCCAAAGGGGGGGGGCTGCAGATACGCAGTATTTT.

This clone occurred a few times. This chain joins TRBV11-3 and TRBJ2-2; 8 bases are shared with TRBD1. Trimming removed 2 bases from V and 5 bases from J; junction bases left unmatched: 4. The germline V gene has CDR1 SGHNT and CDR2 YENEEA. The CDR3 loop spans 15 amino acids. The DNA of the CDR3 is TGTGCCAGCAGCTTACAGGGGGCGCGGACCGGGGAGCTGTTTTTT. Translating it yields CASSLQGARTGELFF.

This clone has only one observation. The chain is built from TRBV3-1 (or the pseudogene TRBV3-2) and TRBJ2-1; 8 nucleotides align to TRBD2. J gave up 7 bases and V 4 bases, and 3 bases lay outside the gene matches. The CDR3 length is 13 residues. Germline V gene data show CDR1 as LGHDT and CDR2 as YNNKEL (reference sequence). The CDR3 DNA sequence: TGTGCCAGCAGCCCCGGGACTAGAAATGAGCAGTTCTTC. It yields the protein CASSPGTRNEQFF.

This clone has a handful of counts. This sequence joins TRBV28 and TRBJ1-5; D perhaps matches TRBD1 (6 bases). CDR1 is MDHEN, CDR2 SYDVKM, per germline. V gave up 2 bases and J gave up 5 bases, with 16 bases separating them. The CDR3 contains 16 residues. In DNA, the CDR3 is TGTGCCAGCAGTTTAGTCGGGGGGGCCTACCATCAGCCCCAGCATTTT. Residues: CASSLVGGAYHQPQHF. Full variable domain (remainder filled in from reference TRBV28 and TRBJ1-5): DVKVTQSSRYLVKRTGEKVFLECVQDMDHENMFWYRQDPGLGLRLIYFSYDVKMKEKGDIPEGYSVSREKKERFSLILESASTNQTSMYLCASSLVGGAYHQPQHFGDGTRLSIL.